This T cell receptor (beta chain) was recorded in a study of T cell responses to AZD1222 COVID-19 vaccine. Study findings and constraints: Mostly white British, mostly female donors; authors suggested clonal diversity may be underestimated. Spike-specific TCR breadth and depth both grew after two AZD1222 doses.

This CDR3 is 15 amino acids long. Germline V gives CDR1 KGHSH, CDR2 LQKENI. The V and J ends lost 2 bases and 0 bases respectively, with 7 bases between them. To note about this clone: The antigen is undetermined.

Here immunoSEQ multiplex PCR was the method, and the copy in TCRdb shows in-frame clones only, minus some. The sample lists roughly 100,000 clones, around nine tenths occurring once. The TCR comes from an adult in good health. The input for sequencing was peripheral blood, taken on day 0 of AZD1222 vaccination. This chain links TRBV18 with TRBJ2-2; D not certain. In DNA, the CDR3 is TGTGCCAGCTCACCAAATATGCCGAACACCGGGGAGCTGTTTTTT. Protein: CASSPNMPNTGELFF.